What follows describes a single TCR beta chain. Its matching antigen is unknown. This entry belongs to a study of CD4 T cells in relation to SARS-CoV-2 and coronaviruses. For the study at large: Controls used an HIV-1 Nef peptide pool or no peptide. Regarding the study as a whole: Pre-pandemic and post-infection samples never came from the same donor.

V lost 5 bases to trimming and J lost 0 bases, with 5 bases between them. The CDR3 has 13 residues. The unexposed donors gave CD4+ T cells in about 2011-2018, prior to COVID-19. The cells were cultured for around ten days before CD4+ T cells were isolated. Fresh IL-2 medium replaced half the medium on days 3 and 7. Profiled with immunoSEQ multiplex PCR; TCRdb holds only in-frame clones, not every one. The profile shows 12,000 or so clones, less than 70% of them singletons. The J gene is TRBJ1-3, the V gene TRBV12-3 or TRBV12-4, with unresolved D. This clonotype originated in a human donor in good health. Specimen: CD4+ T cells from PBMCs, cultured in vitro. As DNA, the CDR3 is TGTGCCAGCAGTAGCAGCTCTGGAAACACCATATATTTT. This gives the protein CASSSSSGNTIYF.